The 23 T cell receptor beta chains in this list originate from one sample, sequenced in a study of blood T cell repertoires in COVID-19. Data came from immunoSEQ multiplex PCR; TCRdb stores just in-frame clones and leaves some out. The sample has some 200,000 clones; roughly 80% are singletons. Input material: PBMCs or T cells enriched from blood (not recorded which). These receptors were obtained from a woman in her forties or fifties who had recovered from COVID-19.

DNA for the CDR3: TGTGCCAGCAGCTCAGGGATTTTTGTAACTAATGAAAAACTGTTTTTT. Translating it yields CASSSGIFVTNEKLFF. This chain joins TRBV5-8 and TRBJ1-4; D possibly corresponds to TRBD1 (5 bases). The V end lost 3 bases, the J end lost 1 base, and 13 bases lay between the germline ends. The length of the CDR3 is 16 residues. CDR1 and CDR2 (germline): SGHTS, YDEGEE.

The chain has TRBV7-8 and TRBJ1-5; D call uncertain. With 2 bases removed from V and 4 bases from J, the gap between germline ends came to 9 bases. The germline gives CDR1 SGHVS, CDR2 FQNEAQ. The CDR3 length is 14 residues. This CDR3 reads CASSLLSINQPQHF. The CDR3 nucleotides read TGTGCCAGCAGCTTACTCAGTATTAATCAGCCCCAGCATTTT. Filled out from reference TRBV7-8 and TRBJ1-5, the complete variable domain reads GAGVSQSPRYKVAKRGQDVALRCDPISGHVSLFWYQQALGQGPEFLTYFQNEAQLDKSGLPSDRFFAERPEGSVSTLKIQRTQQEDSAVYLCASSLLSINQPQHFGDGTRLSIL.

This rearrangement joins TRBV30 to TRBJ2-2; the D gene is possibly TRBD2 (7 bases). The CDR3 has 14 residues. The germline CDR1 and CDR2 sequences are GTSNPN and SVGIG (reference sequence). The germline V and J ends were trimmed by 3 bases and 6 bases, with 14 bases remaining between them. Here the CDR3 reads CAWSKGGRAGELFF. The DNA of the CDR3 is TGTGCCTGGAGCAAAGGGGGGAGGGCCGGGGAGCTGTTTTTT.

J is TRBJ2-3 and V is TRBV5-6; 7 bases are a match to TRBD2. Germline assignment: CDR1 SGHDT and CDR2 YYEEEE. The ends lost 3 bases at V and 4 bases at J; junction bases unmatched: 11. The CDR3 runs to 16 residues. The CDR3 sequence is CASSWGYAGASDTQYF. In DNA, the CDR3 is TGTGCCAGCAGCTGGGGGTACGCGGGAGCGTCAGATACGCAGTATTTT.

The CDR3 region has the DNA TGTGCCAGCGCACAGGGGTACGAGCAGTACTTC. It specifies CASAQGYEQYF. The chain carries TRBV19 and TRBJ2-7, with 7 bases fitting TRBD1. J lost 4 bases, V lost 9 bases, and 3 bases had no gene match. There are 11 residues in the CDR3. The V gene's germline CDR1 is LNHDA and CDR2 SQIVND (reference sequence).

The count of this clone is one. V usage is TRBV29-1 and J usage is TRBJ2-1, with 11 bases that match TRBD1. J lost 7 bases, V lost 0 bases, and 5 bases had no gene match. CDR1 and CDR2 (germline): SQVTM, ANQGSEA. This CDR3 is built from 15 residues. The DNA of the CDR3 is TGCAGCGTTGAAGATGCGGGACAGGGGGGAAATGAGCAGTTCTTC. Translation: CSVEDAGQGGNEQFF.

The chain recombines TRBV2 with TRBJ2-7, with 7 positions matching TRBD1. Germline CDR1 and CDR2: SNHLY and FYNNEI. J was trimmed by 7 bases and V by 5 bases; bases with no gene match: 11. This CDR3 comprises 14 residues. CDR3 sequence: CASSSRQGPGEQYF. CDR3 in DNA: TGTGCCAGCAGTTCAAGACAGGGACCGGGGGAGCAGTACTTC.

The V and J genes are TRBV28 and TRBJ2-5, with 9 bases aligning to TRBD2. The CDR3 length is 15 residues. Trimming took 6 bases from V and 5 from J; bases not matched to a gene: 10. The germline gives CDR1 MDHEN, CDR2 SYDVKM. The CDR3 region has the DNA TGTGCCAGCAGCCTCTCGGGACTAGCCCTCGAGACCCAGTACTTC. Residues: CASSLSGLALETQYF.

The chain uses TRBV7-2 and TRBJ2-3; the match to TRBD2 covers 8 bases. V dropped 5 bases and J dropped 2; count of bases not matched to a gene: 6. CDR1 is SGHTA, CDR2 FQGNSA, per germline. CDR3 length: 15 residues. CDR3 loop: CASSLGLAFTDTQYF. CDR3 in DNA: TGTGCCAGCAGCCTCGGACTAGCATTCACAGATACGCAGTATTTT.

This chain links TRBV5-1 with TRBJ2-3; D call uncertain. This CDR3 region has 12 residues. Looked up from germline, CDR1 is SGHRS and CDR2 is YFSETQ. The ends were cut back, 4 bases at V and 5 bases at J, with 8 bases in the middle. CDR3 in amino acids: CASSAALDTQYF. The CDR3 DNA sequence: TGCGCCAGCAGCGCGGCGCTAGATACGCAGTATTTT.

At least ten counts were recorded for this clone. This chain links TRBV4-1 with TRBJ2-7; TRBD2 aligns across 13 bases. The CDR3 is 19 residues long. The germline gives CDR1 MGHRA, CDR2 YSYEKL. V was clipped by 0 bases and J by 4 bases; unmatched bases: 12. CDR3 DNA sequence: TGCGCCAGCAGCCAAGATCCCCAAACTAGCGGGAGGGCCCAGTACGAGCAGTACTTC. Its translation: CASSQDPQTSGRAQYEQYF.

This chain connects TRBV14 to TRBJ1-6; D unclear. V lost 0 bases to trimming and J lost 13 bases, with 4 bases between them. CDR3 length equals 11 residues. Germline V lookup: CDR1 SGHDN, CDR2 FVKESK. CDR3 nucleotides: TGTGCCAGCAGCCAAGACAGTCCCCTCCACTTT. Protein product: CASSQDSPLHF.

This sequence joins TRBV5-1 and TRBJ2-2; TRBD2 is a possible D gene (6 bases). The germline V and J ends were trimmed by 0 bases and 2 bases, with 8 bases remaining between them. CDR3 length: 15 amino acids. Germline V gene lookup returns CDR1 SGHRS and CDR2 YFSETQ. CDR3 region: CASSLGGVNTGELFF. The CDR3 DNA reads TGCGCCAGCAGCTTGGGCGGGGTCAACACCGGGGAGCTGTTTTTT.

The gene calls are TRBV5-1 and TRBJ1-1; 8 bases fit TRBD1. V shed 2 bases, J shed 1 base, and the junction held 16 bases outside the gene matches. The CDR3 length is 19 residues. Germline-derived CDR1 and CDR2 are SGHRS and YFSETQ. The CDR3 DNA sequence: TGCGCCAGCAGCTTTGGGGTAGGGACAGGTTTTGGGACGAACACTGAAGCTTTCTTT. Encoded protein: CASSFGVGTGFGTNTEAFF. The full variable domain, completed using reference TRBV5-1 and TRBJ1-1, is KAGVTQTPRYLIKTRGQQVTLSCSPISGHRSVSWYQQTPGQGLQFLFEYFSETQRNKGNFPGRFSGRQFSNSRSEMNVSTLELGDSALYLCASSFGVGTGFGTNTEAFFGQGTRLTVV.

The chain joins TRBV20-1 to TRBJ2-1, with TRBD1 identical over 7 bases. V lost 4 bases, J lost 8 bases, and 2 bases stayed unmatched. The CDR3 is 11 residues long. Germline-derived CDR1 and CDR2 are DFQATT and SNEGSKA (reference sequence). The CDR3 DNA sequence: TGCAGTGCTAACAGGGGCGATGAGCAGTTCTTC. Translating it yields CSANRGDEQFF.

The rearrangement joins TRBV29-1 to TRBJ2-1; D is possibly TRBD2 (5 bases). Per germline, CDR1 SQVTM and CDR2 ANQGSEA. V was trimmed by 8 bases and J by 7 bases, leaving 24 bases between them. CDR3 size: 15 residues. This chain's CDR3 is CSQDYSGGSGNEQFF. The CDR3 bases are TGCAGCCAGGATTATTCAGGAGGATCGGGAAATGAGCAGTTCTTC.

The chain has TRBV5-1 and TRBJ2-2; 8 bases line up with TRBD2. This CDR3 has 16 amino acids. Germline V CDR1 and CDR2: SGHRS, YFSETQ. The junction had 5 bases not matched to a gene; V was cut back by 1 base and J by 3 bases. CDR3 bases: TGCGCCAGCAGCTTGTTGAGCGGGAGTGACACCGGGGAGCTGTTTTTT. Amino acids: CASSLLSGSDTGELFF.

This clone has only one observation. The V call is TRBV27, the J call TRBJ1-2, with TRBD1 matching 7 bases. Germline V CDR1 and CDR2: MNHEY, SMNVEV (reference sequence). The V segment lost 6 bases and the J segment 5 bases; nucleotides outside the gene matches: 12. The CDR3 runs to 15 residues. The CDR3 bases are TGTGCCAGCAGCCCCAGGGGGGTTGGAGAGTATGGCTACACCTTC. Protein product: CASSPRGVGEYGYTF.

CDR3 DNA sequence: TGTGCCAGCAGCCCTCCAGGACTAGCGGCCCACAATGAGCAGTTCTTC. Protein product: CASSPPGLAAHNEQFF. The V call is TRBV3-1 (or the pseudogene TRBV3-2), the J call TRBJ2-1; 10 bases match TRBD2. The ends lost 4 bases at V and 5 bases at J; junction bases unmatched: 8. Germline CDR1 reads LGHDT; CDR2 reads YNNKEL (reference sequence). The CDR3 spans 16 residues.

The V and J genes are TRBV6-5 and TRBJ1-6; 7 nucleotides line up with TRBD1. Per the germline V gene, CDR1 is MNHEY and CDR2 is SVGAGI. Trimming cost V 2 bases and J 7 bases; bases outside gene matches: 5. This CDR3 is 15 amino acids long. The CDR3 DNA reads TGTGCCAGCAGTTACACGGGACAGATAAATTCACCCCTCCACTTT. Protein sequence: CASSYTGQINSPLHF.

The chain employs TRBV15 and TRBJ2-5; 10 bases map to TRBD2. From germline, CDR1 is LNHNV and CDR2 YYDKDF (reference sequence). The CDR3 length is 17 residues. V gave up 5 bases and J gave up 2 bases; unmatched junction bases: 11. CDR3 loop: CATSAGTLAGAQETQYF. The CDR3 region has the DNA TGTGCCACCAGCGCCGGAACCCTAGCGGGAGCACAAGAGACCCAGTACTTC. The full variable domain, completed using reference TRBV15 and TRBJ2-5, is DAMVIQNPRYQVTQFGKPVTLSCSQTLNHNVMYWYQQKSSQAPKLLFHYYDKDFNNEADTPDNFQSRRPNTSFCFLDIRSPGLGDTAMYLCATSAGTLAGAQETQYFGPGTRLLVL.

This chain connects TRBV25-1 to TRBJ1-4; D possibly corresponds to TRBD1 (5 bases). Germline CDR1 is MGHDK and CDR2 is SYGVNS. V was pared by 5 bases and J by 7 bases, with 11 bases between. The CDR3 has 13 amino acids. DNA for the CDR3: TGTGCCAGCAGTCCACGAAGGGGTGAAAAACTGTTTTTT. Its protein product is CASSPRRGEKLFF.

The genes are TRBV4-3 and TRBJ2-1, with a possible D match to TRBD2 (5 bases). The V gene lost 3 bases and the J gene lost 9 bases, with 21 bases spanning the gap. The CDR3 has 16 residues. CDR1 LGHNA and CDR2 YSLEER come from the germline V gene. CDR3 residues: CASSQRAGSPHSEQFF. CDR3 DNA: TGCGCCAGCAGCCAGAGGGCGGGCTCGCCCCATTCTGAGCAGTTCTTC.